Listed below are T cell receptor beta chains from one sample, sequenced in a study of blood T cell repertoires in COVID-19. The assay was immunoSEQ multiplex PCR, and TCRdb's table has in-frame clones only and misses some. The sample shows roughly 240,000 clones, about 86% of them seen only once. Input material: peripheral blood. Receptor source: a woman under 40 who had recovered from COVID-19. Each CDR3 is given with its conserved first and last residue. Each record gives: J gene, D gene, clone size, CDR3 length, V gene, CDR3 protein, CDR3 DNA. A D gene is named only where the DNA matches it firmly. Clone size is given for some rows only: seen once, a few or many times, or a class if the clone is expanded.

TRBJ2-2,.,.,13,TRBV6-6,CASSQQESGELFF,TGTGCCAGCAGTCAACAGGAATCCGGGGAGCTGTTTTTT
TRBJ1-1,TRBD1,.,17,TRBV7-6,CASSPYRIRQGTPEAFF,TGTGCCAGCAGCCCCTATCGTATTAGACAGGGGACGCCTGAAGCTTTCTTT
TRBJ2-2,.,.,16,TRBV19,CASGTPGQPNTGELFF,TGTGCCAGTGGTACTCCGGGACAACCGAACACCGGGGAGCTGTTTTTT
TRBJ2-1,TRBD2,.,15,TRBV2,CASTKDGGTYNEQFF,TGTGCCAGTACAAAGGACGGGGGGACCTACAATGAGCAGTTCTTC
TRBJ1-1,.,.,14,TRBV20-1,CSASLPTENTEAFF,TGCAGTGCTAGTCTCCCGACAGAGAACACTGAAGCTTTCTTT
TRBJ1-2,.,.,11,TRBV4-1,CASSRRDGYTF,TGCGCCAGCAGCCGGAGAGATGGCTACACCTTC
TRBJ2-2,.,.,16,TRBV5-6,CASRYQGGPNTGELFF,TGTGCCAGCAGGTATCAGGGGGGCCCCAACACCGGGGAGCTGTTTTTT
TRBJ1-4,.,.,13,TRBV5-1,CASSPEGYEKLFF,TGCGCCAGCAGTCCTGAGGGTTATGAAAAACTGTTTTTT
TRBJ2-7,.,few,13,TRBV12-5,CASGLNPYYEQYF,TGTGCTAGTGGTTTGAATCCCTACTACGAGCAGTACTTC
TRBJ2-1,.,.,17,TRBV6-1,CASSEYHGGAGDNEQFF,TGTGCCAGCAGTGAATATCATGGGGGGGCCGGGGACAATGAGCAGTTCTTC
TRBJ2-3,.,.,16,TRBV11-2,CASSLEEGRWHGTQYF,TGTGCCAGCAGCTTAGAGGAGGGCAGGTGGCATGGTACGCAGTATTTT
TRBJ2-3,.,.,15,TRBV7-9,CASSPGAGGTDTQYF,TGTGCCAGCAGCCCCGGGGCCGGAGGGACAGATACGCAGTATTTT
TRBJ2-3,.,.,16,TRBV6-4,CASSDSVQGSTDTQYF,TGTGCCAGCAGTGACTCGGTACAGGGAAGCACAGATACGCAGTATTTT
TRBJ2-3,.,few,13,TRBV27,CASHYWSTDTQYF,TGTGCCAGCCACTACTGGAGCACAGATACGCAGTATTTT
TRBJ2-3,.,.,12,TRBV30,CAWSPGSDTQYF,TGTGCCTGGAGCCCAGGGTCAGATACGCAGTATTTT
TRBJ1-2,.,.,14,TRBV15,CATSIRTSGYGYTF,TGTGCCACCAGCATCAGGACTTCTGGCTATGGCTACACCTTC
TRBJ2-5,TRBD2,.,12,TRBV5-1,CASGLAQETQYF,TGCGCCAGCGGACTAGCTCAAGAGACCCAGTACTTC
TRBJ1-2,TRBD1,.,18,TRBV4-3,CASSQDRAGGRGVGGYTF,TGCGCCAGCAGCCAAGATCGTGCAGGGGGAAGGGGGGTAGGTGGCTACACCTTC
TRBJ2-7,TRBD1,.,16,TRBV7-6,CASSLEVDRGMYEQYF,TGTGCCAGCAGCTTAGAGGTGGACAGGGGGATGTACGAGCAGTACTTC
TRBJ2-3,TRBD2,.,15,TRBV5-1,CASSHGTSMEDTQYF,TGCGCCAGCAGCCACGGGACTAGCATGGAAGATACGCAGTATTTT
TRBJ2-7,TRBD2,.,14,TRBV6-5,CASSQPGLAYEQYF,TGTGCCAGCAGTCAACCGGGACTAGCGTACGAGCAGTACTTC
TRBJ2-7,TRBD1,once,15,TRBV5-1,CASSLGEITGVEQYF,TGCGCCAGCAGCTTAGGGGAAATCACAGGGGTCGAGCAGTACTTC
TRBJ1-4,TRBD1,.,14,TRBV15,CATSRGQGQEKLFF,TGTGCCACCAGCAGAGGACAGGGGCAGGAAAAACTGTTTTTT
TRBJ2-7,TRBD1,.,15,TRBV23-1,CASRPGRDRFYEQYF,TGCGCCAGCAGGCCAGGCAGGGACAGGTTCTACGAGCAGTACTTC
TRBJ1-3,.,.,14,TRBV30,CAWTGLFSGNTIYF,TGTGCCTGGACTGGACTTTTCTCCGGAAACACCATATATTTT
TRBJ1-1,.,.,15,TRBV7-3,CASSFINGVSTEAFF,TGTGCCAGCAGCTTCATAAACGGGGTGTCTACTGAAGCTTTCTTT
TRBJ1-1,.,.,13,TRBV18,CASSTRQSLEAFF,TGTGCCAGCTCAACCAGACAGTCCCTTGAAGCTTTCTTT
TRBJ2-5,.,few,13,TRBV6-5,CASSLGSQGAQYF,TGTGCCAGCAGTTTAGGGTCCCAAGGGGCCCAGTACTTC
TRBJ1-5,TRBD1,.,19,TRBV4-1,CASSQDGGTGGYGNQPQHF,TGCGCCAGCAGCCAAGATGGAGGGACAGGGGGCTATGGCAATCAGCCCCAGCATTTT
TRBJ1-6,TRBD1,.,14,TRBV14,CASSQWDSLSPLHF,TGTGCCAGCAGCCAATGGGACAGCCTTTCGCCCCTCCACTTT
TRBJ2-7,TRBD2,once,14,TRBV11-2,CASSPTSLGWEQYF,TGTGCCAGCAGCCCGACTAGCTTGGGGTGGGAGCAGTACTTC
TRBJ2-1,TRBD2,.,15,TRBV6-1,CASSETGGAYNEQFF,TGTGCCAGCAGTGAAACGGGAGGGGCGTACAATGAGCAGTTCTTC
TRBJ2-2,.,.,14,TRBV5-5,CASSPELVAGELFF,TGTGCCAGCAGCCCTGAGTTAGTGGCCGGGGAGCTGTTTTTT
TRBJ2-3,.,.,14,TRBV19,CASSISGRTDTQYF,TGTGCCAGTAGTATAAGCGGCCGCACAGATACGCAGTATTTT
TRBJ1-2,TRBD1,.,14,TRBV7-2,CASSSKGQGYGYTF,TGTGCCAGCAGCTCAAAAGGACAGGGCTATGGCTACACCTTC
TRBJ1-1,.,once,13,TRBV7-9,CASSDDSTGRAFF,TGTGCCAGCAGCGATGACAGTACCGGGAGGGCTTTCTTT
TRBJ1-6,.,.,13,TRBV2,CASVEVVNSPLHF,TGTGCCAGCGTGGAGGTAGTCAATTCACCCCTCCACTTT
TRBJ2-3,.,.,13,TRBV25-1,CASSAGGTDTQYF,TGTGCCAGCAGTGCAGGGGGCACAGATACGCAGTATTTT
TRBJ1-6,.,.,16,TRBV18,CASSPTTGVGNSPLHF,TGTGCCAGCTCACCAACCACCGGGGTCGGCAATTCACCCCTCCACTTT
TRBJ1-5,TRBD1,.,15,TRBV4-1,CASSHRQGSNQPQHF,TGCGCCAGCAGCCACAGACAGGGGAGCAATCAGCCCCAGCATTTT
TRBJ2-3,TRBD1,.,15,TRBV5-1,CASSPTGYETDTQYF,TGCGCCAGCAGCCCGACAGGGTATGAGACAGATACGCAGTATTTT